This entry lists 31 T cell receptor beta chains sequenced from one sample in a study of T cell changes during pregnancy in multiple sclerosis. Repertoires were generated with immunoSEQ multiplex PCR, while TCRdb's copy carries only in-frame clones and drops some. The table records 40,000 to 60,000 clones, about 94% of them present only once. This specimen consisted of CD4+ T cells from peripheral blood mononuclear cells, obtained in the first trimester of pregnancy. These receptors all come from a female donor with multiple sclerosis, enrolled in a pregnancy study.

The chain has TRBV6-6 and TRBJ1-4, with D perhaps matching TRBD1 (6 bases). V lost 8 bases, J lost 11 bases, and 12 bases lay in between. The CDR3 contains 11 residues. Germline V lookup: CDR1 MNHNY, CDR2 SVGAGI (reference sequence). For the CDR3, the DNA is TGTGCCAGCTACCAGGGGAAGAAACTGTTTTTT. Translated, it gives CASYQGKKLFF.

For the CDR3, the DNA is TGTGCCAGCAGCATAGGACGAGCGGATCAGCCCCAGCATTTT. Its protein is CASSIGRADQPQHF. This chain links TRBV27 with TRBJ1-5; D is uncertain. This CDR3 contains 14 residues. V lost 6 bases and J 5 bases, leaving 14 bases between the germline ends. CDR1 is MNHEY and CDR2 is SMNVEV in the germline V gene (reference sequence).

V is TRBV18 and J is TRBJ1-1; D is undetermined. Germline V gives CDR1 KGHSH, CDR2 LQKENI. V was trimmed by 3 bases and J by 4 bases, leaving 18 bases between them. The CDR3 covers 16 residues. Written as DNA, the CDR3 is TGTGCCAGCTCACCCCCATGGTTGGAGTTTCCCACTGAAGCTTTCTTT. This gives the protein CASSPPWLEFPTEAFF.

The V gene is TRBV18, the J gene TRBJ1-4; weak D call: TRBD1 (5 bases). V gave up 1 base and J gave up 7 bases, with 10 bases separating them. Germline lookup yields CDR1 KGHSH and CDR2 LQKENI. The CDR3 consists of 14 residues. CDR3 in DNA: TGTGCCAGCTCACCACTCCCGCAGGGTGAAAAACTGTTTTTT. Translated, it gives CASSPLPQGEKLFF.

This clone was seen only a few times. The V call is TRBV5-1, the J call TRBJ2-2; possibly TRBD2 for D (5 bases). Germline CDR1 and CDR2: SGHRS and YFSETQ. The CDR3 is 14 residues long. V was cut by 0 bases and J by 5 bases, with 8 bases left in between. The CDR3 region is CASSLGRGTGELFF. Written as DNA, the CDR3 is TGCGCCAGCAGCTTGGGTCGGGGTACCGGGGAGCTGTTTTTT.

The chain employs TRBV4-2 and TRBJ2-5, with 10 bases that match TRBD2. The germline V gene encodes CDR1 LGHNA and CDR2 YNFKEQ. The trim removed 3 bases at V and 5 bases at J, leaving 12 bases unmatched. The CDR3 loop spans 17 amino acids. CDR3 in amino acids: CASSQMGVAGGGETQYF. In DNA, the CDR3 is TGTGCCAGCAGCCAGATGGGGGTAGCGGGGGGCGGGGAGACCCAGTACTTC.

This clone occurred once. The DNA for the CDR3 is TGTGCCAGCAGTCGGGACAGGGGTGGAAACACCATATATTTT. As protein: CASSRDRGGNTIYF. The chain couples TRBV6-5 to TRBJ1-3, with TRBD1 matching 10 bases. This CDR3 has 14 residues. Germline V gives CDR1 MNHEY, CDR2 SVGAGI. Losses at the gene ends were 5 bases for V and 3 bases for J; bases not matched to a gene: 1.

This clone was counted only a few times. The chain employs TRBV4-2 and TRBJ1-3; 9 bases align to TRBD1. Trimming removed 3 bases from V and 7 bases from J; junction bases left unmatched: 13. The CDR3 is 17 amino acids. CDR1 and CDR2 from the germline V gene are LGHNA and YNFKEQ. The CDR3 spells CASSQEQGAMSSNTIYF. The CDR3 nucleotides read TGTGCCAGCAGCCAGGAACAGGGGGCGATGTCTTCGAACACCATATATTTT.

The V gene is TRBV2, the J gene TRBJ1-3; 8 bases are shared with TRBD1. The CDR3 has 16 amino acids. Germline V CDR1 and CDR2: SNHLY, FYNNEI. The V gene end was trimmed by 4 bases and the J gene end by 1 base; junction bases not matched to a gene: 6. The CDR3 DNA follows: TGTGCCAGCAGTGGGGGGACAGGCCGATCTGGAAACACCATATATTTT. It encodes CASSGGTGRSGNTIYF.

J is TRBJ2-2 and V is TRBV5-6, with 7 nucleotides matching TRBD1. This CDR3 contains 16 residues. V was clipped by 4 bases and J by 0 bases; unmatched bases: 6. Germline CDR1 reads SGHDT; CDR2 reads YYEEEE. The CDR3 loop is CASSTYGTANTGELFF. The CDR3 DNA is TGTGCCAGCAGCACGTACGGGACAGCGAACACCGGGGAGCTGTTTTTT.

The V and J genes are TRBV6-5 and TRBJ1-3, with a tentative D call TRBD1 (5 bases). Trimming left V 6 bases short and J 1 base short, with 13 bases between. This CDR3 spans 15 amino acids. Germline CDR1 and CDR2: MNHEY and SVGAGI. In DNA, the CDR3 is TGTGCCAGCAGCCCGGGGGGGTTTTCTGGAAACACCATATATTTT. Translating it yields CASSPGGFSGNTIYF.

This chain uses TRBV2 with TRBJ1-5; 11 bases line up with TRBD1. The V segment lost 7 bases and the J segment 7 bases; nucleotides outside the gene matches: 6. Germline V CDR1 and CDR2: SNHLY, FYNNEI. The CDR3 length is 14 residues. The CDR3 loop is CASTRTGGGQPQHF. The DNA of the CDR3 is TGTGCCAGCACCCGGACAGGGGGCGGACAGCCCCAGCATTTT.

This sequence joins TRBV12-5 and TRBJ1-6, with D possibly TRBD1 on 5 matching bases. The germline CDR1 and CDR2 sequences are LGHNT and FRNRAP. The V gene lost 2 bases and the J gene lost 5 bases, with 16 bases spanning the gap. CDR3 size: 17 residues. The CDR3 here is CASGLPAGQVHNSPLHF. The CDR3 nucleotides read TGTGCTAGTGGTTTGCCCGCAGGGCAAGTTCATAATTCACCCCTCCACTTT.

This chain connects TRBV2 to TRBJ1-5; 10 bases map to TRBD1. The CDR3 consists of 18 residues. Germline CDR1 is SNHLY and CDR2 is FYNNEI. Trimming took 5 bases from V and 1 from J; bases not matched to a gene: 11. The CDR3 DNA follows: TGTGCCAGCAGTTCCTTGGCTCCGGGACAGGGGAGCAATCAGCCCCAGCATTTT. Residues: CASSSLAPGQGSNQPQHF.

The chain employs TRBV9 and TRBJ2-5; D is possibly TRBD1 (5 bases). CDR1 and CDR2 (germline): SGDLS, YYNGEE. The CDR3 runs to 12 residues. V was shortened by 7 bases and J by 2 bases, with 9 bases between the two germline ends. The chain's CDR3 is CASGAGQETQYF. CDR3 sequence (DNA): TGTGCCAGCGGGGCAGGGCAAGAGACCCAGTACTTC.

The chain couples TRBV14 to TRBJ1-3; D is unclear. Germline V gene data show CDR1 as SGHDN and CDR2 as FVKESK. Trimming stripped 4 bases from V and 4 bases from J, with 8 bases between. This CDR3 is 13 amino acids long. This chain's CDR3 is CASSRKQGNTIYF. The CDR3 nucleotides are TGTGCCAGCAGCCGTAAACAGGGAAACACCATATATTTT.

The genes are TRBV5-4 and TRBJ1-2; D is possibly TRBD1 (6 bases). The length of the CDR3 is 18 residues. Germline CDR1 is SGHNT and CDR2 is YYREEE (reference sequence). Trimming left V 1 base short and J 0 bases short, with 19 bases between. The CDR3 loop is CASSLMSSRTATNYGYTF. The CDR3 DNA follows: TGTGCCAGCAGCTTGATGTCCTCCAGGACAGCTACTAACTATGGCTACACCTTC.

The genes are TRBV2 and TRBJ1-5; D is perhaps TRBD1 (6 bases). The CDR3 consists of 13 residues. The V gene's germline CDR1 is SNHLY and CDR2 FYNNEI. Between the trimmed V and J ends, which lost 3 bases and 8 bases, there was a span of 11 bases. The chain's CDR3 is CASSDQGNEPQHF. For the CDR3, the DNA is TGTGCCAGCAGTGACCAGGGGAATGAGCCCCAGCATTTT.

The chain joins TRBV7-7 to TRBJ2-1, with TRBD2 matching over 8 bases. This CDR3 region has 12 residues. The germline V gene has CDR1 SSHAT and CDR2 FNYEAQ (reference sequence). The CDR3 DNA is TGTGCTAGCGGCGGGGGGTTCGATGAGCAGTTCTTC. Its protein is CASGGGFDEQFF.

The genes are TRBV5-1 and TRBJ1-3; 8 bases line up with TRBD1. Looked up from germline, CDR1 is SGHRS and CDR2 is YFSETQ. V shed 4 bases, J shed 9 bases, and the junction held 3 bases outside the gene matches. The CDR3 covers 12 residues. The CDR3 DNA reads TGCGCCAGCAGCCCCGGACAGGGCACCATATATTTT. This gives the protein CASSPGQGTIYF.

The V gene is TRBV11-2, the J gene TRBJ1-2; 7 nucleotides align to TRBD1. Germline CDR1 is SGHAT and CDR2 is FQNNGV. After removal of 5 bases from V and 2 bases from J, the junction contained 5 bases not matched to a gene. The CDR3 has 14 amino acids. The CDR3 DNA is TGTGCCAGCAGCCCCGGGACAGCCAACTATGGCTACACCTTC. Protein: CASSPGTANYGYTF.

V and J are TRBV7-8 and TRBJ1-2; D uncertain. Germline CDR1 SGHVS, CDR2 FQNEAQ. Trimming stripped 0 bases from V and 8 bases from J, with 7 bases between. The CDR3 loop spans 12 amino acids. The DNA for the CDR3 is TGTGCCAGCAGCTTAGCGGATAGCGGCTACACCTTC. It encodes CASSLADSGYTF. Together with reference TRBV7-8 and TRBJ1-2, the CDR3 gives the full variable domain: GAGVSQSPRYKVAKRGQDVALRCDPISGHVSLFWYQQALGQGPEFLTYFQNEAQLDKSGLPSDRFFAERPEGSVSTLKIQRTQQEDSAVYLCASSLADSGYTFGSGTRLTVV.

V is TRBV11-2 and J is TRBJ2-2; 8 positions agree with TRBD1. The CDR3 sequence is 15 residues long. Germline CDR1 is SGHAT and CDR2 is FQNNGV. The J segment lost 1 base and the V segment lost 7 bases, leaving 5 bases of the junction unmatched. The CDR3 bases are TGTGCCAGCACCCTTGGGACAGGGAACACCGGGGAGCTGTTTTTT. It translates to CASTLGTGNTGELFF.

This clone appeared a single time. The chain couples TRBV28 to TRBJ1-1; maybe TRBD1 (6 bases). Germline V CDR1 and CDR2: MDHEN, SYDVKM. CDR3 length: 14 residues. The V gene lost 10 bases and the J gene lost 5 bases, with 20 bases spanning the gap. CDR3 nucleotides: TGTGCCACCTCCCCGCAGGGGCTGGTGACTGAAGCTTTCTTT. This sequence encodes CATSPQGLVTEAFF.

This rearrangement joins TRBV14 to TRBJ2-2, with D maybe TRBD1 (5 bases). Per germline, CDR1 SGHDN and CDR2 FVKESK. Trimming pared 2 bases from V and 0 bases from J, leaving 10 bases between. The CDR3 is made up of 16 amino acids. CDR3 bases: TGTGCCAGCAGCCAATATGCAGGGTCGAACACCGGGGAGCTGTTTTTT. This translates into CASSQYAGSNTGELFF.

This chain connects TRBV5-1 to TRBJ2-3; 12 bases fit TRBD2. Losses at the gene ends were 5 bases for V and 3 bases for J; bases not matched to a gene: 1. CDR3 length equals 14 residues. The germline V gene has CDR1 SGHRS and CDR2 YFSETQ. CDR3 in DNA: TGCGCCAGCAGGACTAGCGGGGGAACAGATACGCAGTATTTT. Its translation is CASRTSGGTDTQYF.

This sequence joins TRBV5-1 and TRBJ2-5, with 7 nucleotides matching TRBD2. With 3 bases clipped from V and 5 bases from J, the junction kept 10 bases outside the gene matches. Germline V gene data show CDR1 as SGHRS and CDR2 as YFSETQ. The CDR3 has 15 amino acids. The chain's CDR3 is CASSSGLGGWETQYF. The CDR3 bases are TGCGCCAGCAGCTCCGGACTAGGAGGTTGGGAGACCCAGTACTTC. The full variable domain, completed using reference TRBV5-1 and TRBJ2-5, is KAGVTQTPRYLIKTRGQQVTLSCSPISGHRSVSWYQQTPGQGLQFLFEYFSETQRNKGNFPGRFSGRQFSNSRSEMNVSTLELGDSALYLCASSSGLGGWETQYFGPGTRLLVL.

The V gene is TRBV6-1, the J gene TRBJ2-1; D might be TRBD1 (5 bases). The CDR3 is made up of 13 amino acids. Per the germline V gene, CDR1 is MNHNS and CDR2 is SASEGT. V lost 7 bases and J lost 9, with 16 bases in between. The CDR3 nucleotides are TGTGCCAGCACAGGGTTGTTGGTGGGTGAGCAGTTCTTC. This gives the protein CASTGLLVGEQFF.

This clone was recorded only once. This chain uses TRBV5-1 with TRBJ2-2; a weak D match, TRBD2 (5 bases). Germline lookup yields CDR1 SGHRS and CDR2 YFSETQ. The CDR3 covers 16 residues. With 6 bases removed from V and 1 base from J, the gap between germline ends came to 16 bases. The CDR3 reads CASTRESGRNTGELFF. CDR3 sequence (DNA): TGCGCCAGCACGAGGGAAAGTGGCCGGAACACCGGGGAGCTGTTTTTT.

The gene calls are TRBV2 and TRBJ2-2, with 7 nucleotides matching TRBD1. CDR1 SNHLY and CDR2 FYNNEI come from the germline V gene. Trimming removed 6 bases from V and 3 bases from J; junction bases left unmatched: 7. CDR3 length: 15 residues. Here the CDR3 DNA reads TGTGCCAGCAGAGTGGGGGACAGCTACACCGGGGAGCTGTTTTTT. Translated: CASRVGDSYTGELFF.

CDR3: CASSLGGFSIEQYF. Here the CDR3 DNA reads TGTGCCAGCAGCTTGGGTGGGTTTAGCATCGAGCAGTACTTC. The chain has TRBV5-6 and TRBJ2-7, with D hard to call. Trimming took 0 bases from V and 6 from J, leaving 13 bases between them. Germline V CDR1 and CDR2: SGHDT, YYEEEE. The CDR3 totals 14 residues.